A selection of T cell receptor beta chains follows, all from one sample in a study of cytomegalovirus exposure and HLA in healthy donors. Only in-frame clones appear in the TCRdb table, and some are missing; sequencing was by immunoSEQ multiplex PCR. The repertoire holds roughly 120,000 clones, with 77% as singletons. Material for sequencing was PBMCs. Every receptor here comes from a human donor in good health. Both conserved end residues are part of each CDR3. A D gene is named only where the DNA matches it firmly. Size tells how often a clone was seen (once, few, many) or the class of an expanded clone, and some rows leave it out.

TRBD2	TRBV19	TRBJ2-3	once	TGTGCCAGTAGGTCAAGCGGGAGTACAACAGATACGCAGTATTTT	CASRSSGSTTDTQYF
TRBD1	TRBV19	TRBJ1-4	.	TGTGCCAGTAGTCGGACAGGGGGGAATGAAAAACTGTTTTTT	CASSRTGGNEKLFF
TRBD1	TRBV6-1	TRBJ2-2	few	TGTGCCAGCAGTCCGGACAGGGCGGACACCGGGGAGCTGTTTTTT	CASSPDRADTGELFF
TRBD2	TRBV28	TRBJ2-7	.	TGTGCCAGCAGTCGACCTCCAAGACTAGCCTACCGCGAGCAGTACTTC	CASSRPPRLAYREQYF
.	TRBV7-8	TRBJ2-5	.	TGTGCCAGCAGCTTCCAGGTACAGCAAGAGACCCAGTACTTC	CASSFQVQQETQYF
.	TRBV7-9	TRBJ1-2	.	TGTGCCAGCAGCCCGGGGGCTAACTATGGCTACACCTTC	CASSPGANYGYTF
TRBD1	TRBV5-1	TRBJ2-5	.	TGCGCCAGCAGCCTGACAGGGGACCAAGAGACCCAGTACTTC	CASSLTGDQETQYF
.	TRBV15	TRBJ1-1	.	TGTGCCACCAGCAAGGTTCTAGGGCGGGGGAACACTGAAGCTTCCTTT	CATSKVLGRGNTEASF
TRBD1	TRBV6-5	TRBJ2-1	.	TGTGCCAGCTGTAGGGGACAGGGGATGAATGAGCAGTTCTTC	CASCRGQGMNEQFF
.	TRBV5-1	TRBJ1-6	few	TGCGCCAGCAGCTTGGACCTCAGGGGAAGGAATAATTCACCCCTCCACTTT	CASSLDLRGRNNSPLHF
.	TRBV2	TRBJ2-3	.	TGTGCCAGCAGTGAAGCGAGGACTAGCACAGATACGCAGTATTTT	CASSEARTSTDTQYF
TRBD2	TRBV5-1	TRBJ2-7	.	TGCGCCAGCAGCTTGGACACTAGCGGGAGTCGTTACGAGCAGTACTTC	CASSLDTSGSRYEQYF
.	TRBV6-1	TRBJ2-7	.	TGTGCCAGCAGTTCCCACGAGCAGTACTTC	CASSSHEQYF
.	TRBV5-5	TRBJ1-4	once	TGTGCCAGCAGTTCAGAACAGACAACTAATGAAAAACTGTTTTTT	CASSSEQTTNEKLFF
TRBD1	TRBV15	TRBJ1-5	few	TGTGCCACCAGCAGAGCGCCTCGGACAGGGGCAGATCAGCCCCAGCATTTT	CATSRAPRTGADQPQHF
TRBD1	TRBV6-6	TRBJ2-7	few	TGTGCCAGCGCGTCGACAGGGGTCTCCTACGAGCAGTACTTC	CASASTGVSYEQYF
TRBD1	TRBV18	TRBJ1-6	.	TGTGCCAGCTCACCCGGGACAGGGGACTCACCCCTCCACTTT	CASSPGTGDSPLHF
TRBD2	TRBV18	TRBJ2-2	once	TGTGCCAGCTCGCTCAGCGGGAGGACCGGGGAGCTGTTTTTT	CASSLSGRTGELFF
TRBD1	TRBV10-2	TRBJ2-1	.	TGCGCCAGCAACGACAGGGGGGGTCACAATGAGCAGTTCTTC	CASNDRGGHNEQFF
TRBD1	TRBV7-2	TRBJ1-1	.	TGTGCCAGCAGCTTAACAGGGGACACTGAAGCTTTCTTT	CASSLTGDTEAFF
TRBD2	TRBV5-4	TRBJ2-7	.	TGTGCCAGCAGCTTGGTCGGCGGGAGCTCCTACGAGCAGTACTTC	CASSLVGGSSYEQYF
.	TRBV19	TRBJ1-1	.	TGTGCCAGTAGTATAGACTACCCGAACACTGAAGCTTTCTTT	CASSIDYPNTEAFF